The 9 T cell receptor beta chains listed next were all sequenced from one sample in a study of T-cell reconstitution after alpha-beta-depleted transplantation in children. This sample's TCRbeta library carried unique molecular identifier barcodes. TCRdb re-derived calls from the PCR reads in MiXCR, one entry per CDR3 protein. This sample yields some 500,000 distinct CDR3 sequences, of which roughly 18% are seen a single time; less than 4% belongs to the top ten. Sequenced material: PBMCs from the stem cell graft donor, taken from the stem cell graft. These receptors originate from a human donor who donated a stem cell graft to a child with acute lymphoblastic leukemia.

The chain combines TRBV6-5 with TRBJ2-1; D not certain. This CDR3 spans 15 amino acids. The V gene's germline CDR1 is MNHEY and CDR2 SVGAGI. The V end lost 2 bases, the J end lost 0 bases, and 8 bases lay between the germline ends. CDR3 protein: CASSYAESSYNEQFF. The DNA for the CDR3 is TGTGCCAGCAGTTACGCGGAGAGCTCCTACAATGAGCAGTTCTTC.

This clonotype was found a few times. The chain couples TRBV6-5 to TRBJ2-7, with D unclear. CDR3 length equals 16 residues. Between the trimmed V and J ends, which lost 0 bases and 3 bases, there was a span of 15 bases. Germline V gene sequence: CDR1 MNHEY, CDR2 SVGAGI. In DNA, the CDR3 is TGTGCCAGCAGTTACTCGTATCGGACCGACTTCTACGAGCAGTACTTC. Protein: CASSYSYRTDFYEQYF.

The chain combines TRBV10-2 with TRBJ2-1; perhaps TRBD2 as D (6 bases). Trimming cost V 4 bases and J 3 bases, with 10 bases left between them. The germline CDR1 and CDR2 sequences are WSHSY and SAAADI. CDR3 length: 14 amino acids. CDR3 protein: CASSGLASYNEQFF. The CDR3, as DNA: TGCGCCAGCAGTGGTCTAGCGAGCTACAATGAGCAGTTCTTC.

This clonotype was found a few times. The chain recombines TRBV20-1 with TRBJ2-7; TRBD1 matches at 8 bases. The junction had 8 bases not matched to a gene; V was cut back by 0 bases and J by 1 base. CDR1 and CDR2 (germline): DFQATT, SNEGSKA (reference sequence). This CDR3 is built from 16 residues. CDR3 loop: CSARDGQGLGSYEQYF. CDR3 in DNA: TGCAGTGCTAGAGATGGACAGGGATTGGGGTCCTACGAGCAGTACTTC.

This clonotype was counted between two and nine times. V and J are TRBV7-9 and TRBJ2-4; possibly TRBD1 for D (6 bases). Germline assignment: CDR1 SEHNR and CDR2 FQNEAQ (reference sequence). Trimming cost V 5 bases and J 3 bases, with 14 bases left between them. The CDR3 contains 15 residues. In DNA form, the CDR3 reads TGTGCCAGCAGCCTAGTCAGGGGTGTCAAAAACATTCAGTACTTC. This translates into CASSLVRGVKNIQYF.

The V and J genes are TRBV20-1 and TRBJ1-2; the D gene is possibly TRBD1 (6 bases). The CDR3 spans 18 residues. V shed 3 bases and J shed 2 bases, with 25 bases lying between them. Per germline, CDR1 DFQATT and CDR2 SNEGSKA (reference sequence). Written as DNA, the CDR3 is TGCAGTGCTAGGGACACCAGGGGACGGGTGAGTCGCAACTATGGCTACACCTTC. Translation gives CSARDTRGRVSRNYGYTF.

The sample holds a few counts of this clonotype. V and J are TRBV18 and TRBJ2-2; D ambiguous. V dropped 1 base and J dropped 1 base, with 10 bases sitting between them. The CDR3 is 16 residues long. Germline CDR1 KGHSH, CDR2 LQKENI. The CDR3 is CASSPQHLGNTGELFF. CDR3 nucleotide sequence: TGTGCCAGCTCACCACAACACCTGGGGAACACCGGGGAGCTGTTTTTT.

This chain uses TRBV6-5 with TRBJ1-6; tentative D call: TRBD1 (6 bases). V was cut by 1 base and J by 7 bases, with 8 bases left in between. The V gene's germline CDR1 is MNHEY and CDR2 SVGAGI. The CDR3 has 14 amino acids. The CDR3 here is CASSYFGQNSPLHF. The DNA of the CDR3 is TGTGCCAGCAGTTACTTCGGACAGAATTCACCCCTCCACTTT.

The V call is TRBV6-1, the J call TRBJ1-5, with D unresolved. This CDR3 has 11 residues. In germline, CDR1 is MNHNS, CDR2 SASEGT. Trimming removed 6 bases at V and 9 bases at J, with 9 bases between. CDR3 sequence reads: CASSLSWPQHF. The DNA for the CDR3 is TGTGCCAGCAGCCTCTCCTGGCCCCAGCATTTT.